This is a list of T cell receptor beta chains from one sample in a study of cytomegalovirus exposure and HLA in healthy donors. Profiled with immunoSEQ multiplex PCR; TCRdb holds only in-frame clones, not every one. The table records 95,000 to 110,000 clones, roughly 87% of them present only once. The sequencing input was PBMCs. These receptors came from a man under 40 in good health and CMV-seropositive. Both conserved end residues are part of each CDR3. Each record gives: D gene, J gene, V gene, clone size, CDR3 protein, CDR3 DNA. D genes are given only for firm matches. Where a row states a size, it is once, few, many or the class of an expanded clone; other rows omit it.

>TRBD1|TRBJ1-6|TRBV30|few
CAWGQGISNSPLHF
TGTGCCTGGGGACAGGGGATATCTAATTCACCCCTCCACTTT
>TRBD2|TRBJ2-5|TRBV2|-
CASSDVVAGGSGTQYF
TGTGCCAGCAGTGATGTGGTAGCGGGGGGCTCGGGGACCCAGTACTTC
>-|TRBJ1-1|TRBV4-1|once
CASSQVNREAFF
TGCGCCAGCAGCCAAGTGAACAGAGAAGCTTTCTTT
>-|TRBJ2-1|TRBV4-1|-
CASAPRGGEFLNEQFF
TGCGCCAGCGCCCCAAGGGGCGGGGAGTTTCTCAATGAGCAGTTCTTC
>-|TRBJ1-2|TRBV10-3|-
CAISELPRTANYGYTF
TGTGCCATCAGTGAACTCCCTAGAACCGCTAACTATGGCTACACCTTC
>-|TRBJ1-4|TRBV5-1|-
CASSLGALTNEKLFF
TGCGCCAGCAGCTTGGGGGCGCTAACTAATGAAAAACTGTTTTTT
>-|TRBJ2-7|TRBV7-9|once
CASSSSTANNYEQYF
TGTGCCAGCAGCAGCTCGACAGCGAACAACTACGAGCAGTACTTC
>TRBD1|TRBJ1-1|TRBV19|-
CASSIQGGIDTEAFF
TGTGCCAGTAGTATTCAAGGGGGCATAGACACTGAAGCTTTCTTT
>-|TRBJ1-3|TRBV7-9|-
CSSSFYRSSSGNTIYF
TGTTCCAGCAGCTTTTACCGGAGTAGCTCTGGAAACACCATATATTTT
>TRBD2|TRBJ2-3|TRBV5-1|-
CASSFGRQRGRTDTQYF
TGCGCCAGCAGCTTCGGTCGACAGCGGGGGCGCACAGATACGCAGTATTTT
>-|TRBJ1-5|TRBV19|few
CASSIQGSQPQHF
TGTGCCAGTAGTATACAGGGGAGTCAGCCCCAGCATTTT
>-|TRBJ1-2|TRBV23-1|once
CASSPPAGDYGYTF
TGCGCCAGCAGCCCCCCGGCCGGGGACTATGGCTACACCTTC
>-|TRBJ1-2|TRBV5-4|once
CASSSQGIYGYTF
TGTGCCAGCAGCTCCCAGGGGATCTATGGCTACACCTTC
>TRBD1|TRBJ2-5|TRBV6-1|-
CASRQAGTGFEDQYF
TGTGCCAGCAGACAAGCCGGGACAGGATTTGAGGACCAGTACTTC
>-|TRBJ1-1|TRBV5-4|few
CASSLGGQTGRAEAFF
TGTGCCAGCAGCTTGGGGGGGCAAACAGGTAGGGCTGAAGCTTTCTTT
>-|TRBJ2-7|TRBV7-9|-
CASSSNGNDFLWYF
TGTGCCAGCAGCTCCAACGGGAACGATTTTTTATGGTACTTC
>-|TRBJ2-5|TRBV30|-
CAWSLLQGTEETQYF
TGTGCCTGGAGTCTCCTGCAGGGGACGGAAGAGACCCAGTACTTC
>TRBD1|TRBJ2-6|TRBV2|-
CASSTLPGTGGPPSGANVLTF
TGTGCCAGCAGTACCCTACCTGGGACAGGGGGCCCCCCGTCCGGGGCCAACGTCCTGACTTTC
>TRBD2|TRBJ2-3|TRBV5-4|-
CASSFASGARDTQYF
TGTGCCAGCAGCTTTGCTAGCGGGGCCAGAGATACGCAGTATTTT
>-|TRBJ1-2|TRBV12-5|-
CASGFQGYGYTF
TGTGCTAGTGGTTTTCAGGGCTATGGCTACACCTTC